These 28 T cell receptor beta chains came from one sample sequenced in a study of T-cell memory formation after mild COVID-19. TCRdb redid the calling of the 5' RACE reads with MiXCR, one entry per CDR3 protein. This table has around 340,000 distinct CDR3 sequences, under 25% appearing once. Material: PBMCs or a T cell subset sorted from them (not recorded which). Source of these receptors: an adult woman who had mild COVID-19 (a few samples of this study predate the infection). Cell type and time point are not known.

The chain combines TRBV7-9 with TRBJ1-5; D is uncertain. V lost 2 bases, J lost 6 bases, and 8 bases lay in between. CDR1 SEHNR and CDR2 FQNEAQ come from the germline V gene (reference sequence). This CDR3 has 13 residues. DNA for the CDR3: TGTGCCAGCAGCTTAAAGGAGCGTCAGCCCCAGCATTTT. Its translation: CASSLKERQPQHF.

The chain uses TRBV5-6 and TRBJ1-2, with a weak D call TRBD1 (5 bases). The CDR3 loop spans 12 amino acids. Germline V CDR1 and CDR2: SGHDT, YYEEEE. Trimming took off 4 bases at V and 9 bases at J, with 13 bases between the two ends. This chain's CDR3 is CASSLRQKRYTF. CDR3 nucleotides: TGTGCCAGCAGCCTACGACAGAAACGCTACACCTTC.

This clonotype appeared a single time. The rearrangement links TRBV12-3 or TRBV12-4 to TRBJ2-2; D may match TRBD1 or TRBD2 (5 bases each). The CDR3 has 16 amino acids. Trimming removed 6 bases at V and 0 bases at J, with 14 bases between. The CDR3 nucleotides are TGTGCCAGCAGCCAGTACGGGGCCTCGAACACCGGGGAGCTGTTTTTT. This encodes CASSQYGASNTGELFF.

This clonotype has only one observation. V gene TRBV3-1 combines with J gene TRBJ2-3; 11 nucleotides align to TRBD2. After removal of 7 bases from V and 3 bases from J, the junction contained 9 bases not matched to a gene. Germline CDR1 reads LGHDT; CDR2 reads YNNKEL (reference sequence). This CDR3 contains 16 residues. CDR3: CASKRVSSGGTDTQYF. For the CDR3, the DNA is TGTGCCAGCAAACGCGTTTCTAGCGGGGGGACAGATACGCAGTATTTT.

DNA of the CDR3: TGTGCCAGCAGCTTAGAGGGTCCAGGGGGGAACGAGCAGTACTTC. This sequence encodes CASSLEGPGGNEQYF. The chain couples TRBV7-9 to TRBJ2-7, with D possibly being TRBD1 (7 bases). The germline V and J ends were trimmed by 1 base and 5 bases, with 15 bases remaining between them. The germline V gene has CDR1 SEHNR and CDR2 FQNEAQ (reference sequence). The CDR3 has 15 residues. The whole variable domain, filled in from reference TRBV7-9 and TRBJ2-7, reads DTGVSQNPRHKITKRGQNVTFRCDPISEHNRLYWYRQTLGQGPEFLTYFQNEAQLEKSRLLSDRFSAERPKGSFSTLEIQRTEQGDSAMYLCASSLEGPGGNEQYFGPGTRLTVT.

The chain combines TRBV20-1 with TRBJ1-2; 8 positions match TRBD1. This CDR3 is built from 16 residues. The junction had 11 bases not matched to a gene; V was cut back by 2 bases and J by 3 bases. Per germline, CDR1 DFQATT and CDR2 SNEGSKA (reference sequence). The CDR3 loop reads CSARFYQGAVDYGYTF. CDR3 in DNA: TGCAGTGCTAGATTTTATCAGGGGGCGGTGGACTATGGCTACACCTTC.

This chain uses TRBV29-1 with TRBJ1-2; TRBD1 agrees at 11 bases. V was pared by 6 bases and J by 1 base, with 7 bases of the junction left unmatched. The germline CDR1 and CDR2 sequences are SQVTM and ANQGSEA. The CDR3 has 15 amino acids. The DNA of the CDR3 is TGCAGCGTCCATGGACAGGGGGCAAGTAACTATGGCTACACCTTC. Translated, it gives CSVHGQGASNYGYTF.

In its sample, this clonotype was seen a few times. This chain links TRBV24-1 with TRBJ2-7, with 8 bases that match TRBD2. CDR1 and CDR2 from the germline V gene are KGHDR and SFDVKD. V trimming: 9 bases; J trimming: 2 bases; junction bases outside the gene matches: 11. The CDR3 is 15 residues long. The CDR3 loop is CATGDEREWPYEQYF. The CDR3 nucleotides read TGTGCCACCGGAGACGAGCGGGAGTGGCCCTACGAGCAGTACTTC.

V is TRBV5-1 and J is TRBJ1-1; D call uncertain. V was cut by 0 bases and J by 6 bases, with 9 bases left in between. The germline gives CDR1 SGHRS, CDR2 YFSETQ. This CDR3 is built from 13 residues. Here the CDR3 reads CASSLGGFAEAFF. The CDR3, as DNA: TGCGCCAGCAGCTTGGGTGGGTTCGCTGAAGCTTTCTTT.

V is TRBV11-2 and J is TRBJ2-5; D not certain. V was cut by 1 base and J by 0 bases, with 9 bases left in between. The CDR3 covers 15 residues. Per the germline V gene, CDR1 is SGHAT and CDR2 is FQNNGV. The CDR3 sequence: CASSLAALHQETQYF. In nucleotides, the CDR3 is TGTGCCAGCAGCTTAGCGGCACTCCACCAAGAGACCCAGTACTTC. Looking up the rest from reference TRBV11-2 and TRBJ2-5 gives the full variable domain: EAGVAQSPRYKIIEKRQSVAFWCNPISGHATLYWYQQILGQGPKLLIQFQNNGVVDDSQLPKDRFSAERLKGVDSTLKIQPAKLEDSAVYLCASSLAALHQETQYFGPGTRLLVL.

The gene calls are TRBV24-1 and TRBJ2-6, with TRBD1 as a possible D gene (5 bases). The germline V gene encodes CDR1 KGHDR and CDR2 SFDVKD. The CDR3 runs to 19 residues. Trimming took 0 bases from V and 0 from J, leaving 14 bases between them. The CDR3 nucleotides read TGTGCCACCAGTGATTTGAGGGGTACGAAAGACTCTGGGGCCAACGTCCTGACTTTC. Its protein product is CATSDLRGTKDSGANVLTF.

This clonotype showed up just a few times. This sequence joins TRBV5-6 and TRBJ1-5, with D possibly TRBD1 on 6 matching bases. Germline assignment: CDR1 SGHDT and CDR2 YYEEEE. Trimming pared 4 bases from V and 5 bases from J, leaving 31 bases between. CDR3 length: 20 residues. CDR3: CASSAWTLRQVPSYYQPQHF. CDR3 in DNA: TGTGCCAGCAGCGCTTGGACCTTACGACAGGTTCCGTCCTACTATCAGCCCCAGCATTTT.

This clonotype was found many times. A junction boundary mismatches the germline segment, possibly from a read error. This chain links TRBV7-7 with TRBJ2-1, with TRBD2 identical over 13 bases. The CDR3 runs to 15 residues. In germline, CDR1 is SSHAT, CDR2 FNYEAQ (reference sequence). CDR3 nucleotide sequence: TGTGCTAGCAGCCCAGGACTAGCGGGAGTAAATGAGCAGTTCTTC. Encoded protein: CASSPGLAGVNEQFF.

This chain joins TRBV5-1 and TRBJ2-1; 9 bases map to TRBD1. V lost 3 bases and J lost 6; bases outside the gene matches: 7. This CDR3 has 15 residues. From germline, CDR1 is SGHRS and CDR2 YFSETQ. For the CDR3, the DNA is TGCGCCAGCAGCTCGGGGACAGGGAGGGTCAATGAGCAGTTCTTC. It codes for CASSSGTGRVNEQFF.

V is TRBV2 and J is TRBJ2-5; 8 nucleotides agree with TRBD2. Germline V gene sequence: CDR1 SNHLY, CDR2 FYNNEI. The CDR3 runs to 16 residues. The V gene end was trimmed by 3 bases and the J gene end by 5 bases; junction bases not matched to a gene: 11. The chain's CDR3 is CASSEVGRGLWETQYF. The DNA for the CDR3 is TGTGCCAGCAGTGAGGTCGGGAGGGGTCTATGGGAGACCCAGTACTTC.

This chain connects TRBV12-3 or TRBV12-4 to TRBJ1-1; maybe TRBD1 (5 bases). The CDR3 has 12 residues. Trimming removed 4 bases from V and 10 bases from J, with 13 bases in between. CDR3 DNA: TGTGCCAGCAGTTGGGGGGTTTTGGGAGCTTTCTTT. Amino acids: CASSWGVLGAFF.

The chain employs TRBV20-1 and TRBJ2-1, with D perhaps matching TRBD2 (6 bases). Germline loops: CDR1 DFQATT, CDR2 SNEGSKA (reference sequence). This CDR3 has 15 residues. V was trimmed by 3 bases and J by 4 bases, leaving 16 bases between them. The CDR3 DNA is TGCAGTGCTAGCCCGTCGGCGGGGATTTACAATGAGCAGTTCTTC. This translates into CSASPSAGIYNEQFF.

This clonotype was seen just once. This sequence joins TRBV3-1 and TRBJ1-1; weak D call: TRBD1 (5 bases). This CDR3 contains 14 residues. V lost 6 bases to trimming and J lost 4 bases, with 15 bases between them. Germline-derived CDR1 and CDR2 are LGHDT and YNNKEL (reference sequence). CDR3 nucleotide sequence: TGTGCCAGCAGTTCAGGGAGGATGAGCACTGAAGCTTTCTTT. This sequence encodes CASSSGRMSTEAFF.

The table lists this clonotype with a few counts. This rearrangement joins TRBV29-1 to TRBJ1-5, with a weak D call TRBD1 (5 bases). The V end was cut by 4 bases, the J end by 3 bases, with 7 bases between. The CDR3 consists of 12 residues. Germline V gives CDR1 SQVTM, CDR2 ANQGSEA. CDR3 protein: CSVGGTNQPQHF. The CDR3 DNA reads as TGCAGCGTTGGGGGGACCAATCAGCCCCAGCATTTT.

This clonotype was counted a few times. This chain joins TRBV7-2 and TRBJ2-5; D remains ambiguous. Between the trimmed V and J ends, which lost 2 bases and 1 base, there was a span of 8 bases. Germline V gives CDR1 SGHTA, CDR2 FQGNSA. The CDR3 has 14 amino acids. The CDR3 spells CASSLTAAQETQYF. CDR3 DNA: TGTGCCAGCAGCTTAACGGCGGCCCAAGAGACCCAGTACTTC.

This clonotype was seen a handful of times. This chain joins TRBV18 and TRBJ2-5; 9 bases agree with TRBD1. The J segment lost 1 base and the V segment lost 10 bases, leaving 16 bases of the junction unmatched. This CDR3 comprises 17 residues. Germline loops: CDR1 KGHSH, CDR2 LQKENI. The CDR3 protein is CATKRGPGTGSQETQYF. DNA of the CDR3: TGTGCCACTAAACGGGGACCCGGGACAGGGAGCCAAGAGACCCAGTACTTC.

This clonotype has a handful of counts. The chain combines TRBV7-6 with TRBJ2-3; D ambiguous. In germline, CDR1 is SGHVS, CDR2 FNYEAQ. This CDR3 has 13 residues. The V and J ends lost 3 bases and 5 bases respectively, with 9 bases between them. The CDR3 bases are TGTGCCAGCAGCTTGGACCCGCGAGATACGCAGTATTTT. Translation: CASSLDPRDTQYF. The full variable domain, its missing parts supplied by reference TRBV7-6 and TRBJ2-3, is GAGVSQSPRYKVTKRGQDVALRCDPISGHVSLYWYRQALGQGPEFLTYFNYEAQQDKSGLPNDRFSAERPEGSISTLTIQRTEQRDSAMYRCASSLDPRDTQYFGPGTRLTVL.

CDR3 bases: TGCAGTGCTAGGGGGCAGATGAACACCGGGGAGCTGTTTTTT. It translates to CSARGQMNTGELFF. This chain joins TRBV20-1 and TRBJ2-2; tentatively, D is TRBD1 (5 bases). Germline V gives CDR1 DFQATT, CDR2 SNEGSKA (reference sequence). This CDR3 spans 14 amino acids. With 3 bases removed from V and 1 base from J, the gap between germline ends came to 9 bases.

This clonotype has more than one count but fewer than ten. The junction does not match germline at one end; this may be a read error. The chain uses TRBV12-3 or TRBV12-4 and TRBJ2-3; TRBD2 aligns across 11 bases. CDR3 length: 17 residues. CDR3 loop: CASSIAGGREGTDTQYF. CDR3 bases: TGTGCCAGCAGTATAGCGGGGGGGCGCGAGGGCACAGATACGCAGTATTTT.

This clonotype was detected a few times. The genes are TRBV6-4 and TRBJ2-2, with a tentative D call TRBD2 (5 bases). Germline-derived CDR1 and CDR2 are MRHNA and SNTAGT. The V end was cut by 0 bases, the J end by 1 base, with 9 bases between. The CDR3 runs to 16 residues. The chain's CDR3 is CASSDSAGGNTGELFF. The CDR3 DNA reads TGTGCCAGCAGTGACTCGGCTGGAGGGAACACCGGGGAGCTGTTTTTT.

This clonotype was detected only a few times. Here the CDR3 DNA reads TGTGCCACCAGCAGAGTAGGGTCTCGCAGATTCTACAATGAGCAGTTCTTC. Translating it yields CATSRVGSRRFYNEQFF. The genes are TRBV15 and TRBJ2-1; D unclear. The CDR3 runs to 17 residues. Germline values: CDR1 LNHNV, CDR2 YYDKDF (reference sequence). The V end was cut by 1 base, the J end by 3 bases, with 16 bases between.

Here the CDR3 reads CSAESQTNYGYTF. In DNA, the CDR3 is TGCAGTGCCGAGTCCCAGACTAACTATGGCTACACCTTC. J is TRBJ1-2 and V is TRBV20-1; D is ambiguous. The CDR3 contains 13 residues. Trimming took off 6 bases at V and 0 bases at J, with 11 bases between the two ends. Germline V gene lookup returns CDR1 DFQATT and CDR2 SNEGSKA (reference sequence).

This clonotype showed up just a few times. The rearrangement joins TRBV6-5 to TRBJ2-7; 7 nucleotides match TRBD2. This CDR3 has 15 amino acids. From germline, CDR1 is MNHEY and CDR2 SVGAGI. With 3 bases clipped from V and 3 bases from J, the junction kept 8 bases outside the gene matches. The CDR3, as DNA: TGTGCCAGCAGTTATGGGATAGCGGGCCTCTACGAGCAGTACTTC. Translated, it gives CASSYGIAGLYEQYF.